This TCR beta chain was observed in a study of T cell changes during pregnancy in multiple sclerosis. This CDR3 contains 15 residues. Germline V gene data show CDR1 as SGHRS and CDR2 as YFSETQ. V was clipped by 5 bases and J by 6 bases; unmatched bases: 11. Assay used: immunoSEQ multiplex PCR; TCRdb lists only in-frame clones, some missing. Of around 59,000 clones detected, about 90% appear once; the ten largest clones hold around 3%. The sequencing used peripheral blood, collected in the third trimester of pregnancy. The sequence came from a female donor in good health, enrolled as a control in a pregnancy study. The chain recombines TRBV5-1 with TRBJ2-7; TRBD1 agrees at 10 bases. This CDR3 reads CASSQSGTGAAEQYF. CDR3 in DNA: TGCGCCAGCAGTCAGTCAGGGACAGGGGCGGCCGAGCAGTACTTC.